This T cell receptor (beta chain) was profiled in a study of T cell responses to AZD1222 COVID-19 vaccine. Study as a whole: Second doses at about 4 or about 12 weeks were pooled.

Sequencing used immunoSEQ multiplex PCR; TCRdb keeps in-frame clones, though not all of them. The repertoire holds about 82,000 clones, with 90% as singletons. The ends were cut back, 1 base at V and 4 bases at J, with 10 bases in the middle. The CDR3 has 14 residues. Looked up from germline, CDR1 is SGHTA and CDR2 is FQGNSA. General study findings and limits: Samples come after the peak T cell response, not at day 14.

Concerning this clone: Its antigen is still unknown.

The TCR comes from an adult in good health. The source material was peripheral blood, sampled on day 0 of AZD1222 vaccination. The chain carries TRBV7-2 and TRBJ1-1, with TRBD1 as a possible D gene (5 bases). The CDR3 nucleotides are TGTGCCAGCAGCTTAGATCAGGGTACCACTGAAGCTTTCTTT. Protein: CASSLDQGTTEAFF.